This is a list of T cell receptor beta chains from one sample in a study of regulatory T cells in long-lasting Graves disease. In TCRdb, the multiplex PCR reads were re-called with MiXCR into one record per CDR3 protein. The sample lists roughly 610,000 distinct CDR3 sequences, less than 20% occurring once. This same sample was also taken into another study, of T cells in Graves' hyperthyroidism and ophthalmopathy.

The source was peripheral blood mononuclear cells (PBMCs), collected at new diagnosis, from a patient treated with antithyroid drugs. The receptors were sampled from a woman in her twenties or thirties with Graves disease. Each CDR3 is given with its conserved first and last residue. The order of the fields is D gene, V gene, clone size, J gene, CDR3 length, CDR3 DNA, CDR3 protein. D genes are given only for firm matches. Expanded clones get a size class; other rows say once, few or many, or leave the size out.

-	TRBV5-1	-	TRBJ1-1	12	TGCGCCAGCAAAAGGACAGACACTGAAGCTTTCTTT	CASKRTDTEAFF
-	TRBV24-1	many	TRBJ2-3	14	TGTGCCACCAGTGACGTCACAGGGACAGATACGCAGTATTTT	CATSDVTGTDTQYF
-	TRBV5-1	many	TRBJ2-2	13	TGCGCCAGCAAGGGCAGCAACACCGGGGAGCTGTTTTTT	CASKGSNTGELFF
-	TRBV7-3	few	TRBJ1-1	15	TGTGCCAGCAGCTTAGGGGCAGGGCTAAACACTGAAGCTTTCTTT	CASSLGAGLNTEAFF
TRBD1	TRBV2	many	TRBJ1-2	16	TGTGCCAGCAGTGTATCCCGGACAGGAGGAACCCATGGCTACACCTTC	CASSVSRTGGTHGYTF
-	TRBV6-2/TRBV6-3	few	TRBJ2-1	15	TGTGCCAGCAGTGACCAGCCAGGGGTGGGGAATGAGCAGTTCTTC	CASSDQPGVGNEQFF
-	TRBV18	-	TRBJ1-1	15	TGTGCCAGCTCACCTCAGGCCCGTGGGGACACTGAAGCTTTCTTT	CASSPQARGDTEAFF
-	TRBV16	many	TRBJ1-5	17	TGTGCCAGCAGCCTCACCGGGGGGTCAGGCGGCAATCAGCCCCAGCATTTT	CASSLTGGSGGNQPQHF
-	TRBV7-8	many	TRBJ2-7	16	TGTGCCAGCAGCTTCATGACAGTCCTTGTATCCTACGAGCAGTACTTC	CASSFMTVLVSYEQYF
TRBD1	TRBV5-5	-	TRBJ1-2	14	TGTGCCAGCAGTTCAGGACAGGGGGCGTTTGGCTACACCTTC	CASSSGQGAFGYTF
-	TRBV7-9	-	TRBJ2-5	14	TGTGCCAGCAGCTCCCAAAAAGAGGCAGAGACCCAGTACTTC	CASSSQKEAETQYF
-	TRBV5-1	few	TRBJ1-1	15	TGCGCCAGCAGCTTGGTGATATCGGGGGGCACTGAAGCTTTCTTT	CASSLVISGGTEAFF
-	TRBV5-5	-	TRBJ2-7	13	TGTGCCAGCAGCTTGTTCTTTTCTTCCGAGCAGTACTTC	CASSLFFSSEQYF
-	TRBV7-8	many	TRBJ1-6	15	TGTGCCAGCAGCTTGTACGAGGGTGGAAATTCACCCCTCCACTTT	CASSLYEGGNSPLHF
TRBD1	TRBV28	many	TRBJ1-2	15	TGTGCCAGCAGCCGGGACAGAGAAGCTAACTATGGCTACACCTTC	CASSRDREANYGYTF
-	TRBV7-3	many	TRBJ2-3	15	TGTGCCAGCAGCTTAACGTCGGCGCCTCCCAATACGCAGTATTTT	CASSLTSAPPNTQYF
TRBD1	TRBV19	-	TRBJ2-5	15	TGTGCCAGTAGCGACGGACAGGGCCTCGGAGAGACCCAGTACTTC	CASSDGQGLGETQYF
-	TRBV28	many	TRBJ2-7	16	TGTGCCAGCAGTCCGATACCGGGACTCTCCGGGAACGAGCAGTACTTC	CASSPIPGLSGNEQYF
TRBD2	TRBV20-1	many	TRBJ2-2	15	TGCAGTGCTAGGGGAGGGCAGTCACTCACCGGGGAGCTGTTTTTT	CSARGGQSLTGELFF
-	TRBV18	-	TRBJ1-1	16	TGTGCCAGCTCACCAAGATACGGTGCTGGGAGCACTGAAGCTTTCTTT	CASSPRYGAGSTEAFF
-	TRBV19	-	TRBJ2-1	13	TGTGCCAGTAGCCGCAGTACTCACAATGAGCAGTTCTTC	CASSRSTHNEQFF
-	TRBV19	few	TRBJ1-2	12	TGTGCCAGTAGTGCCCGGAGCTATGGCTACACCTTC	CASSARSYGYTF
-	TRBV5-1	few	TRBJ1-6	11	TGCGCCAGCAGCCCGGTAGGACCCCTCCACTTT	CASSPVGPLHF
-	TRBV24-1	few	TRBJ2-3	13	TGTGCCACCAGTGATCCCGGACACGCCACGCAGTATTTT	CATSDPGHATQYF
-	TRBV18	many	TRBJ2-3	13	TGTGCCAGCTCACCAGGGGCCCCAGATACGCAGTATTTT	CASSPGAPDTQYF
TRBD1	TRBV19	few	TRBJ1-3	14	TGTGCCAGCAGAACAGGGGCGGCTGGAAACACCATATATTTT	CASRTGAAGNTIYF
-	TRBV24-1	-	TRBJ1-5	15	TGTGCCACCAGTGACCGGAGTTATAGCAATCAGCCCCAGCATTTT	CATSDRSYSNQPQHF
TRBD2	TRBV5-4	-	TRBJ2-1	17	TGTGCCAGCAGCCTTGTAGGGACTAGCGGGAGGGCAGGGGAGCAGTTCTTC	CASSLVGTSGRAGEQFF
-	TRBV12-5	-	TRBJ1-1	13	TGTGCTAGTGGCCTAACAGGGAACACTGAAGCTTTCTTT	CASGLTGNTEAFF
-	TRBV24-1	-	TRBJ2-7	16	TGTGCCACCAGTCCTTCCGGGACAATATCACCCTACGAGCAGTACTTC	CATSPSGTISPYEQYF
-	TRBV4-1	-	TRBJ2-1	13	TGCGCCAGCAGCCAAGTGGTAAGGGATGAGCAGTTCTTC	CASSQVVRDEQFF
-	TRBV6-5	few	TRBJ2-5	13	TGTGCCAGCAGTTATATTGGATGGGAGACCCAGTACTTC	CASSYIGWETQYF
-	TRBV13	many	TRBJ1-2	13	TGTGCCAGCAGCATTACAGGAGACTATGGCTACACCTTC	CASSITGDYGYTF
TRBD2	TRBV12-3/TRBV12-4	many	TRBJ2-2	17	TGTGCCAGCAGCTACGGGGGACTAGCGAGTTCCACCGGGGAGCTGTTTTTT	CASSYGGLASSTGELFF
-	TRBV28	many	TRBJ1-5	15	TGTGCCAGCAGGCTGCGGCAGGGCTCAAATCAGCCCCAGCATTTT	CASRLRQGSNQPQHF
-	TRBV18	-	TRBJ2-7	13	TGTGCCAGCTCGGGAGCGGGTGGGAACGAGCAGTACTTC	CASSGAGGNEQYF
TRBD2	TRBV27	many	TRBJ2-3	17	TGTGCCAGCATGATTGCGCTAAGCGGGAAGGGGCTAGATACGCAGTATTTT	CASMIALSGKGLDTQYF
-	TRBV6-1	-	TRBJ2-5	14	TGTGCCAGCAGCCAACAGGGCTGGTCAGAGACCCAGTACTTC	CASSQQGWSETQYF
TRBD2	TRBV7-9	-	TRBJ2-7	16	TGTGCCAGCAGAACCCTGGGGCGGGGGACTTCGCACGAGCAGTACTTC	CASRTLGRGTSHEQYF
-	TRBV19	many	TRBJ1-5	12	TGTGCCAGCCACAGGGTAGATCAGCCCCAGCATTTT	CASHRVDQPQHF
TRBD1	TRBV7-7	few	TRBJ2-5	15	TGTGCTAGCAGCTTAAACAGGGGTTCAGCAGAGACCCAGTACTTC	CASSLNRGSAETQYF
-	TRBV5-1	many	TRBJ2-1	14	TGCGCCAGCAGCGACGGACAGACCTACAATGAGCAGTTCTTC	CASSDGQTYNEQFF
TRBD1	TRBV6-1	-	TRBJ2-1	16	TGTGCCAGCTCAAAACCCCCGGGACAGGGGCTGAATGAGCAGTTCTTC	CASSKPPGQGLNEQFF
TRBD1	TRBV6-1	many	TRBJ1-1	15	TGTGCCAGCAGTACCGGGACAGGGGTAATCTCTGAAGCTTTCTTT	CASSTGTGVISEAFF
-	TRBV10-2	-	TRBJ2-1	15	TGCGCCAGCAGTGACCCCCCCAGCTCCTACAATGAGCAGTTCTTC	CASSDPPSSYNEQFF
-	TRBV2	few	TRBJ2-7	13	TGTGCCAGCAGGTCGGTAAGGGAGAGCGAGCAGTACTTC	CASRSVRESEQYF
-	TRBV20-1	many	TRBJ1-1	15	TGCAGTGCTAGAGATCCCACAGCCCCATTCACTGAAGCTTTCTTT	CSARDPTAPFTEAFF
TRBD1	TRBV7-9	-	TRBJ2-7	14	TGTGCCAGCAGCTTAGTACAGGGGTACTACGAGCAGTACTTC	CASSLVQGYYEQYF
-	TRBV29-1	-	TRBJ2-1	13	TGCAGCGTTGACAGGGTCACCTACAATGAGCAGTTCTTC	CSVDRVTYNEQFF
-	TRBV20-1	many	TRBJ1-1	16	TGCAGTGCTAGAGAGGGAAGGGGGGGATTGAACACTGAAGCTTTCTTT	CSAREGRGGLNTEAFF
TRBD1	TRBV20-1	-	TRBJ2-7	14	TGCAGTGCGTCCGGGACAGGGGATTACTACGAGCAGTACTTC	CSASGTGDYYEQYF